This T cell receptor (beta chain) emerged from a study of control samples from healthy donors and cancer patients. CDR1 and CDR2 from the germline V gene are MNHNY and SVGAGI (reference sequence). This CDR3 comprises 15 residues. V was pared by 6 bases and J by 5 bases, with 4 bases of the junction left unmatched. Some clones are missing from TCRdb's copy, which holds only in-frame ones; the method was immunoSEQ multiplex PCR. The table lists about 160,000 clones, less than 95% of them singletons. This chain connects TRBV6-6 to TRBJ2-1; 13 bases are shared with TRBD2. The sequencing input was PBMCs. This clonotype was obtained from a man between 60 and 75 years old with colorectal cancer. This CDR3 reads CASRLLAGGNNEQFF. The CDR3 DNA is TGTGCCAGCAGACTACTAGCGGGGGGGAACAATGAGCAGTTCTTC.